This is a list of T cell receptor beta chains from one sample in a study of cytomegalovirus exposure and HLA in healthy donors. The assay was immunoSEQ multiplex PCR, and TCRdb's table has in-frame clones only and misses some. The sample carries over 150,000 clones, about 65% recorded once. Sequencing was done on a sample of PBMCs. Receptor source: a young woman in good health and CMV-seropositive. CDR3s include the opening cysteine and the closing phenylalanine or tryptophan. D genes are given only for firm matches. Clone size, where shown, is once, few, many, or a class for clones that have expanded.

CDR3aa	CDR3nt	v_gene	j_gene	abundance	d_gene
CASRPGLAGGVGQNIQYF	TGTGCCAGCAGACCTGGACTAGCGGGGGGGGTGGGGCAAAACATTCAGTACTTC	TRBV7-9	TRBJ2-4	once	TRBD2
CASSGLAGNNEQFF	TGTGCCAGCAGCGGACTAGCGGGTAACAATGAGCAGTTCTTC	TRBV2	TRBJ2-1	NA	TRBD2
CASSQYGTNNANTGELFF	TGTGCCAGCAGCCAATATGGGACAAACAACGCGAACACCGGGGAGCTGTTTTTT	TRBV4-2	TRBJ2-2	few	NA
CASRIQGTRTNTGELFF	TGCGCCAGCAGGATCCAAGGGACTAGAACGAACACCGGGGAGCTGTTTTTT	TRBV10-1	TRBJ2-2	NA	TRBD2
CASSPSTGNQPQHF	TGTGCCAGCTCACCTTCGACAGGGAATCAGCCCCAGCATTTT	TRBV18	TRBJ1-5	NA	TRBD1
CAIRGGAYEQYF	TGTGCCATCAGGGGGGGGGCCTACGAGCAGTACTTC	TRBV10-3	TRBJ2-7	NA	TRBD2
CASWDSNNEQFF	TGTGCCAGCTGGGACTCCAACAATGAGCAGTTCTTC	TRBV2	TRBJ2-1	NA	NA
CASSPRRSKMNTEAFF	TGTGCCAGCTCACCCCGGAGGTCCAAAATGAACACTGAAGCTTTCTTT	TRBV18	TRBJ1-1	NA	NA
CASSRTGAEGETQYF	TGTGCCAGCTCACGTACAGGGGCCGAAGGAGAGACCCAGTACTTC	TRBV18	TRBJ2-5	NA	TRBD1
CASSPYSRGEKLFF	TGTGCCAGCTCACCTTACTCCCGGGGAGAAAAACTGTTTTTT	TRBV18	TRBJ1-4	NA	NA
CASSVSGGAINEQFF	TGTGCCAGCAGTGTTAGCGGGGGGGCCATCAATGAGCAGTTCTTC	TRBV28	TRBJ2-1	NA	TRBD2
CASSFRTAFQGASDTQYF	TGTGCCAGCAGTTTTAGGACGGCCTTCCAGGGGGCATCAGATACGCAGTATTTT	TRBV27	TRBJ2-3	NA	TRBD1
CASVSLVANYGYTF	TGTGCCAGCGTTTCTTTAGTTGCTAACTATGGCTACACCTTC	TRBV18	TRBJ1-2	NA	NA
CASSVLAGSYEQYF	TGTGCCAGCAGCGTCTTAGCGGGGTCCTACGAGCAGTACTTC	TRBV7-9	TRBJ2-7	NA	TRBD2
CASSPQTGSNTGELFF	TGTGCCAGCAGCCCCCAGACAGGGTCGAACACCGGGGAGCTGTTTTTT	TRBV7-6	TRBJ2-2	NA	TRBD1
CASSLRLAGKETQYF	TGCGCCAGCAGCTTGAGGCTAGCGGGGAAAGAGACCCAGTACTTC	TRBV5-1	TRBJ2-5	few	TRBD2
CASSQYSGGTYEQYF	TGTGCCAGCAGTCAATATAGCGGGGGGACCTACGAGCAGTACTTC	TRBV7-9	TRBJ2-7	NA	TRBD2
CASSPPSQAGGYGYTF	TGTGCCAGCTCACCTCCTTCCCAGGCAGGGGGCTATGGCTACACCTTC	TRBV18	TRBJ1-2	NA	TRBD1